This TCR beta chain was sequenced during a study of Tregs in tolerant kidney transplant recipients. The CDR3 consists of 14 residues. V was cut by 6 bases and J by 0 bases, with 9 bases left in between. CDR1 is LNHNV and CDR2 is YYDKDF in the germline V gene (reference sequence). Sequenced by immunoSEQ multiplex PCR; TCRdb stores in-frame clones only, minus some. The repertoire holds about 22,000 clones, with about 84% as singletons. Recipients received nonmyeloablative bone marrow transplants from related graft donors, with transient mixed chimerism. This TCR was sampled from a human patient who received a combined kidney and bone marrow transplant. The graft donor may have given rise to some T cells. This chain uses TRBV15 with TRBJ1-5; D remains ambiguous. Specimen: CD8+ T cells from blood (PBMCs), collected 6 months after the transplant. The CDR3 spells CATSGGNSNQPQHF. The CDR3 DNA is TGTGCCACCAGTGGAGGGAATAGCAATCAGCCCCAGCATTTT.